One and the same sample provided the 31 T cell receptor beta chains below, sequenced in a study of CD8+ T cells in alopecia areata. Sequencing relied on a cDNA template that was reverse transcribed from extracted RNA. Here immunoSEQ multiplex PCR was the method, and the copy in TCRdb shows in-frame clones only, minus some. The sample yields 87,000 or so clones, around 71% seen once. Treatment in this sample: oral pan-JAK inhibitor, 5-10 mg twice daily. Sequencing used CD8+ T cells sorted from blood, obtained around week 44, from a patient treated with tofacitinib. All receptors come from a human donor with alopecia areata.

V gene TRBV19 combines with J gene TRBJ1-1; no clear D gene. The germline V gene has CDR1 LNHDA and CDR2 SQIVND (reference sequence). This CDR3 is 14 amino acids long. V shed 5 bases and J shed 0 bases, with 10 bases lying between them. CDR3 nucleotide sequence: TGTGCCAGTAGTGAGGGCGGCCTGAACACTGAAGCTTTCTTT. It codes for CASSEGGLNTEAFF.

The V gene is TRBV30, the J gene TRBJ2-3, with D hard to call. The V end lost 1 base, the J end lost 5 bases, and 16 bases lay between the germline ends. CDR3 size: 15 residues. Germline loops: CDR1 GTSNPN, CDR2 SVGIG (reference sequence). This chain's CDR3 is CAWSGALGPGDTQYF. The CDR3 bases are TGTGCCTGGAGTGGGGCCCTAGGCCCCGGAGATACGCAGTATTTT.

This sequence joins TRBV27 and TRBJ2-7; no reliable D call. This CDR3 has 10 amino acids. The germline gives CDR1 MNHEY, CDR2 SMNVEV (reference sequence). V was trimmed by 10 bases and J by 1 base, leaving 5 bases between them. CDR3 residues: CATGSYEQYF. Written as DNA, the CDR3 is TGTGCCACCGGGTCCTACGAGCAGTACTTC.

The V gene is TRBV4-3, the J gene TRBJ2-1; D uncertain. Trimming shortened V by 0 bases and J by 7 bases, and 10 bases separated the two germline ends. The CDR3 spans 14 residues. The germline CDR1 and CDR2 sequences are LGHNA and YSLEER. CDR3 in DNA: TGCGCCAGCAGCCAAGATGCTGGCCCAAATGAGCAGTTCTTC. Protein product: CASSQDAGPNEQFF.

The genes are TRBV7-9 and TRBJ1-1; TRBD1 is a possible D gene (6 bases). Germline V gene lookup returns CDR1 SEHNR and CDR2 FQNEAQ (reference sequence). V lost 5 bases, J lost 1 base, and 14 bases lay in between. The CDR3 loop spans 15 amino acids. CDR3 nucleotides: TGTGCCAGCAGCCCTTGGACAGATTGGAACACTGAAGCTTTCTTT. Its translation: CASSPWTDWNTEAFF. Looking up the rest from reference TRBV7-9 and TRBJ1-1 gives the full variable domain: DTGVSQNPRHKITKRGQNVTFRCDPISEHNRLYWYRQTLGQGPEFLTYFQNEAQLEKSRLLSDRFSAERPKGSFSTLEIQRTEQGDSAMYLCASSPWTDWNTEAFFGQGTRLTVV.

The rearrangement joins TRBV7-9 to TRBJ2-1; 7 bases match TRBD1. The trim removed 5 bases at V and 3 bases at J, leaving 7 bases unmatched. Germline V gives CDR1 SEHNR, CDR2 FQNEAQ (reference sequence). The CDR3 covers 15 residues. CDR3 loop: CASSPRGPGYNEQFF. The CDR3 coding sequence is TGTGCCAGCAGCCCGAGGGGGCCTGGCTACAATGAGCAGTTCTTC.

V gene TRBV2 combines with J gene TRBJ2-1; D gene uncertain. CDR3 length equals 11 residues. In germline, CDR1 is SNHLY, CDR2 FYNNEI. Trimming left V 6 bases short and J 9 bases short, with 9 bases between. The CDR3 DNA follows: TGTGCCAGCAGAGAGCTTCCTGAGCAGTTCTTC. This sequence encodes CASRELPEQFF.

This chain joins TRBV4-1 and TRBJ2-3; possible D gene TRBD2, 7 bases. CDR1 is MGHRA, CDR2 YSYEKL, per germline. CDR3 length: 19 residues. Deletions cut 3 bases from V and 3 bases from J, with 25 bases between. CDR3 protein: CASSHRGPSGGGPTDTQYF. The CDR3 coding sequence is TGCGCCAGCAGCCACAGGGGCCCAAGCGGCGGGGGCCCGACAGATACGCAGTATTTT.

This clone was seen just once. This chain links TRBV7-9 with TRBJ1-4, with a weak D call TRBD1 (6 bases). The CDR3 length is 16 residues. Trimming cost V 5 bases and J 1 base, with 14 bases left between them. Germline V CDR1 and CDR2: SEHNR, FQNEAQ (reference sequence). The CDR3 reads CASSPRGGGTNEKLFF. The CDR3 DNA reads TGTGCCAGCAGCCCGCGAGGGGGGGGAACTAATGAAAAACTGTTTTTT.

This clone showed up just a few times. The J gene is TRBJ1-1, the V gene TRBV5-1; weak D call: TRBD1 (5 bases). The V and J ends lost 3 bases and 3 bases respectively, with 15 bases between them. The germline CDR1 and CDR2 sequences are SGHRS and YFSETQ. The CDR3 loop spans 15 amino acids. The CDR3 nucleotides are TGCGCCAGCAGCTGGATGTCGACGGGGGACACTGAAGCTTTCTTT. This translates into CASSWMSTGDTEAFF.

Only a few counts were recorded for this clone. The chain combines TRBV7-9 with TRBJ2-2, with 10 bases fitting TRBD2. The CDR3 is made up of 16 amino acids. The germline V gene encodes CDR1 SEHNR and CDR2 FQNEAQ (reference sequence). Germline trimming cut 5 bases from V and 2 bases from J; bases unmatched to any gene: 5. The CDR3 sequence: CASSPTSGANTGELFF. CDR3 sequence (DNA): TGTGCCAGCAGCCCAACTAGCGGGGCCAACACCGGGGAGCTGTTTTTT.

This clone has a count of ten or more. The chain has TRBV2 and TRBJ2-6, with 9 bases that match TRBD1. Germline CDR1 reads SNHLY; CDR2 reads FYNNEI. Trimming cost V 6 bases and J 0 bases; bases outside gene matches: 9. The CDR3 is made up of 18 amino acids. The CDR3 DNA reads TGTGCCAGCAGCTCGGGGACAGGGTTTTACTCTGGGGCCAACGTCCTGACTTTC. Residues: CASSSGTGFYSGANVLTF.

The chain uses TRBV6-5 and TRBJ2-7; 8 bases map to TRBD2. The CDR3 contains 14 residues. Germline V lookup: CDR1 MNHEY, CDR2 SVGAGI. The V segment lost 6 bases and the J segment 3 bases; nucleotides outside the gene matches: 7. CDR3 bases: TGTGCCAGCAGCTACCGGGGGGGGAACTACGAGCAGTACTTC. It codes for CASSYRGGNYEQYF.

The genes are TRBV19 and TRBJ2-3; either TRBD1 or TRBD2 may fit D (5 bases each). From germline, CDR1 is LNHDA and CDR2 SQIVND (reference sequence). The ends were cut back, 5 bases at V and 0 bases at J, with 21 bases in the middle. This CDR3 is built from 18 residues. In DNA form, the CDR3 reads TGTGCCAGTAGTGTCCGGGGCGACATCACTCCGAGCACAGATACGCAGTATTTT. It codes for CASSVRGDITPSTDTQYF.

This clone was observed a single time. J is TRBJ2-2 and V is TRBV4-1, with 8 nucleotides matching TRBD1. V shed 2 bases, J shed 7 bases, and the junction held 6 bases outside the gene matches. Germline V gene lookup returns CDR1 MGHRA and CDR2 YSYEKL. The CDR3 is 15 residues long. Written as DNA, the CDR3 is TGCGCCAGCAGCCAACGGCAGGGGGCATACGGGGAGCTGTTTTTT. Encoded protein: CASSQRQGAYGELFF.

There are a few counts of this clone. V and J are TRBV19 and TRBJ1-5, with a possible D match to TRBD1 (5 bases). Deletions cut 8 bases from V and 4 bases from J, with 21 bases between. This CDR3 contains 16 residues. CDR1 is LNHDA and CDR2 is SQIVND in the germline V gene (reference sequence). The CDR3 DNA sequence: TGTGCCAGTTCAAGAGGGGACCAAATGGGGAATCAGCCCCAGCATTTT. Encoded protein: CASSRGDQMGNQPQHF. The whole variable domain, filled in from reference TRBV19 and TRBJ1-5, reads DGGITQSPKYLFRKEGQNVTLSCEQNLNHDAMYWYRQDPGQGLRLIYYSQIVNDFQKGDIAEGYSVSREKKESFPLTVTSAQKNPTAFYLCASSRGDQMGNQPQHFGDGTRLSIL.

This clone occurred a few times. The chain links TRBV27 to TRBJ2-2; TRBD1 is a possible D gene (5 bases). The CDR3 spans 15 residues. From germline, CDR1 is MNHEY and CDR2 SMNVEV (reference sequence). V lost 2 bases, J lost 2 bases, and 9 bases lay in between. The CDR3 DNA reads as TGTGCCAGCAGTTTAAGTGGGGCAAACACCGGGGAGCTGTTTTTT. Amino acid sequence: CASSLSGANTGELFF.

This clone was seen a few times. J is TRBJ1-5 and V is TRBV5-1; maybe TRBD1 (6 bases). Deletions cut 0 bases from V and 7 bases from J, with 14 bases between. The CDR3 is 15 amino acids. Germline V gene lookup returns CDR1 SGHRS and CDR2 YFSETQ. CDR3 nucleotide sequence: TGCGCCAGCAGCTTGGAATCGGGGGCTCTACAGCCCCAGCATTTT. Amino acid sequence: CASSLESGALQPQHF.

The chain uses TRBV6-6 and TRBJ2-1, with 8 bases aligning to TRBD2. Germline trimming cut 6 bases from V and 4 bases from J; bases unmatched to any gene: 2. This CDR3 spans 13 amino acids. CDR1 and CDR2 from the germline V gene are MNHNY and SVGAGI (reference sequence). The CDR3 spells CASRRGGYNEQFF. CDR3 nucleotide sequence: TGTGCCAGCAGACGCGGGGGGTACAATGAGCAGTTCTTC.

The rearrangement uses TRBV27 and TRBJ2-1; TRBD2 aligns across 7 bases. The CDR3 has 16 residues. With V trimmed by 6 bases and J by 3 bases, 11 bases remained unmatched. In germline, CDR1 is MNHEY, CDR2 SMNVEV (reference sequence). The CDR3 reads CASRAMGSGFYNEQFF. CDR3 nucleotides: TGTGCCAGCAGGGCCATGGGTAGCGGGTTCTACAATGAGCAGTTCTTC.

The gene calls are TRBV4-3 and TRBJ1-6; weak D call: TRBD1 (6 bases). The V gene's germline CDR1 is LGHNA and CDR2 YSLEER. The ends were cut back, 1 base at V and 8 bases at J, with 12 bases in the middle. CDR3 length equals 15 residues. This chain's CDR3 is CASSQVTGSDSPLHF. Here the CDR3 DNA reads TGCGCCAGCAGCCAAGTAACAGGGAGTGATTCACCCCTCCACTTT.

The gene calls are TRBV27 and TRBJ1-2, with 7 bases lining up with TRBD1. The V segment lost 11 bases and the J segment 6 bases; nucleotides outside the gene matches: 15. Germline V gene sequence: CDR1 MNHEY, CDR2 SMNVEV (reference sequence). This CDR3 has 14 residues. The CDR3 loop is CAARTGKVGDGYTF. CDR3 sequence (DNA): TGTGCCGCCAGGACAGGCAAAGTAGGTGATGGCTACACCTTC.

The rearrangement links TRBV11-2 to TRBJ2-3, with a tentative D call TRBD2 (5 bases). V lost 5 bases and J lost 6, with 9 bases in between. Germline loops: CDR1 SGHAT, CDR2 FQNNGV. The length of the CDR3 is 12 residues. Here the CDR3 reads CASSEGGDTQYF. The CDR3 bases are TGTGCCAGCAGCGAGGGTGGGGATACGCAGTATTTT.

The rearrangement links TRBV7-2 to TRBJ2-3; D might be TRBD2 (6 bases). V lost 3 bases and J lost 4, with 20 bases in between. There are 17 residues in the CDR3. Germline V gene data show CDR1 as SGHTA and CDR2 as FQGNSA. CDR3 sequence: CASSFGGALPSADTQYF. The DNA for the CDR3 is TGTGCCAGCAGCTTTGGCGGGGCCCTCCCATCCGCAGATACGCAGTATTTT.

The J gene is TRBJ2-7, the V gene TRBV7-2; tentative D call: TRBD2 (6 bases). In germline, CDR1 is SGHTA, CDR2 FQGNSA. This CDR3 spans 16 amino acids. Trimming left V 4 bases short and J 0 bases short, with 16 bases between. As DNA, the CDR3 is TGTGCCAGCAGCTCCCGGGAGAGGGGATACTCCTACGAGCAGTACTTC. Protein sequence: CASSSRERGYSYEQYF.

The J gene is TRBJ2-7, the V gene TRBV13; TRBD1 is a possible D gene (6 bases). The V gene's germline CDR1 is PRHDT and CDR2 FYEKMQ (reference sequence). V was shortened by 5 bases and J by 2 bases, with 16 bases between the two germline ends. This CDR3 contains 15 residues. The CDR3 is CASSPSLTGTYEQYF. CDR3 bases: TGTGCCAGCAGCCCCTCTCTGACAGGCACCTACGAGCAGTACTTC.

V usage is TRBV5-1 and J usage is TRBJ2-1; no clear D gene. The CDR3 has 13 residues. The V gene's germline CDR1 is SGHRS and CDR2 YFSETQ. V dropped 4 bases and J dropped 5 bases, with 10 bases sitting between them. CDR3 DNA sequence: TGCGCCAGCAGCCCAGTTACAAACAATGAGCAGTTCTTC. It specifies CASSPVTNNEQFF. The entire variable domain, with the rest obtained from reference TRBV5-1 and TRBJ2-1, is as follows: KAGVTQTPRYLIKTRGQQVTLSCSPISGHRSVSWYQQTPGQGLQFLFEYFSETQRNKGNFPGRFSGRQFSNSRSEMNVSTLELGDSALYLCASSPVTNNEQFFGPGTRLTVL.

A few counts support this clone. This same CDR3 is encoded by further DNA sequences in the sample. The rearrangement links TRBV27 to TRBJ2-7, with 8 bases aligning to TRBD1. The CDR3 is 14 amino acids. Germline V gives CDR1 MNHEY, CDR2 SMNVEV (reference sequence). V trimming: 2 bases; J trimming: 2 bases; junction bases outside the gene matches: 2. CDR3 DNA sequence: TGTGCCAGCAGTTTAGGACAGGGCCCCTACGAGCAGTACTTC. Translated: CASSLGQGPYEQYF.

The chain carries TRBV9 and TRBJ2-2; TRBD1 matches at 9 bases. V shed 4 bases and J 5 bases; nucleotides not matched to a gene: 6. Germline V gene data show CDR1 as SGDLS and CDR2 as YYNGEE. The CDR3 has 15 amino acids. The CDR3 DNA reads as TGTGCCAGCAGCCCCCGACAGGGGGGAACCGGGGAGCTGTTTTTT. Its translation: CASSPRQGGTGELFF. The complete variable domain, with remaining parts taken from reference TRBV9 and TRBJ2-2, reads DSGVTQTPKHLITATGQRVTLRCSPRSGDLSVYWYQQSLDQGLQFLIQYYNGEERAKGNILERFSAQQFPDLHSELNLSSLELGDSALYFCASSPRQGGTGELFFGEGSRLTVL.

This clone came up once. The CDR3 region is CASSKLGYGNTIYF. The CDR3 DNA is TGTGCCAGCAGTAAACTGGGGTACGGAAACACCATATATTTT. The V gene is TRBV27, the J gene TRBJ1-3; D is ambiguous. The CDR3 length is 14 residues. Trimming cost V 5 bases and J 4 bases, with 12 bases left between them. Germline CDR1 reads MNHEY; CDR2 reads SMNVEV (reference sequence).

This clone was detected a few times. The DNA for the CDR3 is TGTGCCGTATCAAGGGTGTCCCTCTATGGCTACACCTTC. It yields the protein CAVSRVSLYGYTF. V usage is TRBV27 and J usage is TRBJ1-2; D unresolved. V was shortened by 11 bases and J by 4 bases, with 17 bases between the two germline ends. This CDR3 has 13 amino acids. Germline CDR1 MNHEY, CDR2 SMNVEV (reference sequence).